Reported below is one T cell receptor (beta chain). Its specificity is not known. This entry belongs to a study of OX40 agonist ivuxolimab in advanced cancers. As for the study in general: Patients enrolled in dose escalation were diagnosed with hepatocellular carcinoma, melanoma, renal cell or head and neck cancer. Study outcomes and limitations: Mean expanded clone counts were higher in CD8+ than CD4+ T cells.

Blood got drawn at baseline, again on cycle 4 day 1, and then on cycle 7 day 1. Method: immunoSEQ multiplex PCR; TCRdb's copy keeps in-frame clones and lacks some. The sample includes over 25,000 clones, roughly 90% of them seen just once. This sequence originates from an adult with an advanced solid tumor such as melanoma, head and neck, liver or kidney cancer. Sequenced here: CD4+ or CD8+ T cells sorted from blood, sampled in a trial of the OX40 agonist ivuxolimab.

The DNA of the CDR3 is TGTGCCAGCAGTTCGTATACGGGGGTTGGCGAGCAGTACTTC. Protein: CASSSYTGVGEQYF. The chain joins TRBV28 to TRBJ2-7; TRBD2 is a possible D gene (6 bases). The CDR3 covers 14 residues. Germline CDR1 MDHEN, CDR2 SYDVKM. Deletions cut 4 bases from V and 6 bases from J, with 16 bases between.